This TCR beta chain was identified during a study of T cell changes during pregnancy in multiple sclerosis. The V and J ends lost 4 bases and 1 base, in that order; junction bases with no gene match: 6. Germline V gene sequence: CDR1 SGHDT, CDR2 YYEEEE. This CDR3 region has 15 residues. In this sample, this clone turned up a few times. Clones were sequenced by immunoSEQ multiplex PCR, and TCRdb holds only the in-frame ones, with some missing. The table shows 95,000 to 150,000 clones, with approximately 94% occurring only once. This material consisted of peripheral blood, taken before pregnancy. The chain recombines TRBV5-6 with TRBJ1-1; TRBD1 aligns across 8 bases. This TCR was sampled from a female donor with multiple sclerosis, enrolled in a pregnancy study. The CDR3 DNA is TGTGCCAGCAGCCAAATGGACAGGGAGAACACTGAAGCTTTCTTT. Amino acids: CASSQMDRENTEAFF.